The 23 T cell receptor beta chains presented below share a single source sample, sequenced in a study of metastatic and nonmetastatic thyroid tumors. TCRdb reprocessed the PCR reads via MiXCR. The data contain 43,000 or so clones, about 4% of them seen just once; the ten biggest clones take up about 9.8%. Ahead of thyroid surgery, no patient had received treatment of any kind. The specimen was blood. The receptors come from a female donor with papillary thyroid cancer or a benign thyroid nodule (not recorded which). Some clones in this sample may be carry-over from other donors' samples.

Ten or more counts support this clone. The chain has TRBV20-1 and TRBJ1-3; D unresolved. From germline, CDR1 is DFQATT and CDR2 SNEGSKA (reference sequence). This CDR3 comprises 9 residues. V lost 6 bases, J lost 6 bases, and 3 bases lay in between. The CDR3 nucleotides read TGCAGTGCCCCAAACACCATATATTTT. This codes for CSAPNTIYF.

V is TRBV6-1 and J is TRBJ2-7, with 8 bases aligning to TRBD1. The CDR3 runs 17 residues. From germline, CDR1 is MNHNS and CDR2 SASEGT. The trim removed 6 bases at V and 0 bases at J, leaving 13 bases unmatched. This CDR3 is CASSKLRGQAYSYEQYF. The CDR3 region has the DNA TGTGCCAGCAGCAAACTCAGGGGACAGGCATACTCCTACGAGCAGTACTTC.

The CDR3: CASILDPSSDEQFF. CDR3 nucleotide sequence: TGTGCCAGCATCCTGGACCCCTCCAGTGATGAGCAGTTCTTC. The chain is built from TRBV6-1 and TRBJ2-1; D remains ambiguous. From germline, CDR1 is MNHNS and CDR2 SASEGT. V was clipped by 7 bases and J by 8 bases, with 18 bases between them. This CDR3 spans 14 amino acids.

This clone showed up many times. V is TRBV20-1 and J is TRBJ2-1; D is perhaps TRBD1 or TRBD2 (6 bases each). The germline V and J ends were trimmed by 4 bases and 7 bases, with 11 bases remaining between them. The CDR3 loop spans 12 amino acids. Germline CDR1 DFQATT, CDR2 SNEGSKA (reference sequence). The CDR3 spells CSAKRRGNEQFF. The CDR3 DNA is TGCAGTGCTAAGAGGAGGGGGAATGAGCAGTTCTTC.

In this sample, this clone turned up many times. V usage is TRBV5-1 and J usage is TRBJ2-3, with TRBD2 as a possible D gene (5 bases). Germline V gene data show CDR1 as SGHRS and CDR2 as YFSETQ. Trimming pared 4 bases from V and 4 bases from J, leaving 10 bases between. The CDR3 is 13 residues long. For the CDR3, the DNA is TGCGCCAGCAGCCCGAGCGGCGCAGATACGCAGTATTTT. Translated: CASSPSGADTQYF. The variable domain in full, completed from reference TRBV5-1 and TRBJ2-3, reads KAGVTQTPRYLIKTRGQQVTLSCSPISGHRSVSWYQQTPGQGLQFLFEYFSETQRNKGNFPGRFSGRQFSNSRSEMNVSTLELGDSALYLCASSPSGADTQYFGPGTRLTVL.

This chain connects TRBV2 to TRBJ1-1; 8 nucleotides match TRBD1. V was clipped by 4 bases and J by 3 bases; unmatched bases: 4. The V gene's germline CDR1 is SNHLY and CDR2 FYNNEI. The CDR3 is 14 residues long. CDR3 nucleotide sequence: TGTGCCAGCAGTGCCACAGGGGGGGACACTGAAGCTTTCTTT. It translates to CASSATGGDTEAFF.

This clone was seen many times. The chain links TRBV20-1 to TRBJ1-3, with D tentatively TRBD1 (6 bases). Trimming stripped 3 bases from V and 2 bases from J, with 11 bases between. This CDR3 spans 14 amino acids. CDR1 is DFQATT, CDR2 SNEGSKA, per germline (reference sequence). The CDR3 DNA reads as TGCAGTGCTAGGGGCAGGGGAGCTGGAAACACCATATATTTT. Its protein is CSARGRGAGNTIYF.

The rearrangement uses TRBV6-1 and TRBJ1-2; D might be TRBD1 (6 bases). Germline-derived CDR1 and CDR2 are MNHNS and SASEGT. V lost 8 bases and J 6 bases, leaving 16 bases between the germline ends. The CDR3 totals 13 residues. The CDR3 sequence is CASQTGPSDGYTF. CDR3 DNA sequence: TGTGCCAGCCAGACAGGCCCGTCCGATGGCTACACCTTC.

This clone came up many times. CDR3 in amino acids: CASRFQDQNEKLFF. DNA of the CDR3: TGTGCCAGCAGGTTTCAAGACCAGAATGAAAAACTGTTTTTT. The gene calls are TRBV6-1 and TRBJ1-4, with D uncertain. The CDR3 loop spans 14 amino acids. V dropped 6 bases and J dropped 5 bases, with 13 bases sitting between them. Germline V CDR1 and CDR2: MNHNS, SASEGT.

The sample holds a few counts of this clone. Written as DNA, the CDR3 is TGCGCCAGCAGCTTGTCAGGGGGATTAGCGGGAGGCGGTGATACGCAGTATTTT. Translating it yields CASSLSGGLAGGGDTQYF. This chain links TRBV5-1 with TRBJ2-3; 10 bases are shared with TRBD2. Germline V gene sequence: CDR1 SGHRS, CDR2 YFSETQ. The CDR3 sequence is 18 residues long. Unmatched junction bases numbered 14, after V lost 1 base and J lost 6 bases.

This clone appeared a few times. The chain is built from TRBV4-1 and TRBJ2-7; D is perhaps TRBD1 (5 bases). The CDR3 totals 15 residues. In germline, CDR1 is MGHRA, CDR2 YSYEKL. V lost 3 bases and J lost 6, with 18 bases in between. The CDR3 sequence is CASSQGPGLHPEQYF. DNA for the CDR3: TGCGCCAGCAGCCAGGGGCCCGGGCTCCACCCCGAGCAGTACTTC.

This clone was counted ten times or more. This chain joins TRBV20-1 and TRBJ1-5; tentatively, D is TRBD1 (6 bases). Trimming cost V 0 bases and J 2 bases, with 14 bases left between them. CDR1 and CDR2 (germline): DFQATT, SNEGSKA (reference sequence). The CDR3 is 16 residues long. The CDR3 DNA sequence: TGCAGTGCTAGAGAATTACAGGGTTCCGGCAATCAGCCCCAGCATTTT. Its protein product is CSARELQGSGNQPQHF.

The table lists this clone with many counts. V is TRBV5-1 and J is TRBJ2-1, with 10 positions matching TRBD2. V dropped 5 bases and J dropped 7; count of bases not matched to a gene: 12. Germline lookup yields CDR1 SGHRS and CDR2 YFSETQ. The CDR3 runs to 16 residues. CDR3 sequence (DNA): TGCGCCAGCAGTTTCGAAGCTAGCGGGAGAGGTAATGAGCAGTTCTTC. This encodes CASSFEASGRGNEQFF. Variable domain in full (rest from reference TRBV5-1 and TRBJ2-1): KAGVTQTPRYLIKTRGQQVTLSCSPISGHRSVSWYQQTPGQGLQFLFEYFSETQRNKGNFPGRFSGRQFSNSRSEMNVSTLELGDSALYLCASSFEASGRGNEQFFGPGTRLTVL.

This clone was seen at least ten times. The V gene is TRBV5-1, the J gene TRBJ2-3; D is uncertain. CDR1 is SGHRS, CDR2 YFSETQ, per germline. The CDR3 totals 13 residues. The ends were cut back, 0 bases at V and 2 bases at J, with 4 bases in the middle. CDR3 DNA sequence: TGCGCCAGCAGCTTGGGGAACACAGATACGCAGTATTTT. Protein sequence: CASSLGNTDTQYF.

This clone was seen repeatedly, ten times or more. CDR3: CASSLGQGMIAGVSEQFF. The DNA for the CDR3 is TGTGCCAGCAGCTTAGGGCAGGGGATGATAGCGGGAGTTAGTGAGCAGTTCTTC. The J gene is TRBJ2-1, the V gene TRBV7-6; 9 bases line up with TRBD2. V gave up 1 base and J gave up 9 bases; unmatched junction bases: 16. The CDR3 is 18 amino acids. CDR1 is SGHVS and CDR2 is FNYEAQ in the germline V gene. Full variable domain (missing parts from reference TRBV7-6 and TRBJ2-1): GAGVSQSPRYKVTKRGQDVALRCDPISGHVSLYWYRQALGQGPEFLTYFNYEAQQDKSGLPNDRFSAERPEGSISTLTIQRTEQRDSAMYRCASSLGQGMIAGVSEQFFGPGTRLTVL.

This clone was recorded a few times. The chain couples TRBV3-1 to TRBJ2-4; D is possibly TRBD1 or TRBD2 (6 bases each). V was trimmed by 0 bases and J by 0 bases, leaving 15 bases between them. The CDR3 sequence is 18 residues long. Germline V lookup: CDR1 LGHDT, CDR2 YNNKEL (reference sequence). The DNA for the CDR3 is TGTGCCAGCAGCCAAGAGGAAGGGGGGCCGCTAGCCAAAAACATTCAGTACTTC. Its protein product is CASSQEEGGPLAKNIQYF.

This clone turned up a few times. The V and J genes are TRBV29-1 and TRBJ2-5; 8 bases are shared with TRBD1. Germline V lookup: CDR1 SQVTM, CDR2 ANQGSEA. Trimming removed 4 bases from V and 1 base from J; junction bases left unmatched: 2. The CDR3 extends over 13 amino acids. The DNA of the CDR3 is TGCAGCGTTGGGGACAGGTTCCAAGAGACCCAGTACTTC. This codes for CSVGDRFQETQYF.

This clone was seen repeatedly, ten times or more. The rearrangement uses TRBV6-2 or TRBV6-3 and TRBJ1-3, with D hard to call. Per germline, CDR1 MNHEY and CDR2 SVGEGT. V lost 3 bases to trimming and J lost 0 bases, with 6 bases between them. The CDR3 spans 14 residues. CDR3 residues: CASSYGYSGNTIYF. Here the CDR3 DNA reads TGTGCCAGCAGTTATGGATACTCTGGAAACACCATATATTTT.

The chain has TRBV7-8 and TRBJ1-1; possibly TRBD1 for D (5 bases). The V end lost 2 bases, the J end lost 0 bases, and 13 bases lay between the germline ends. This CDR3 is built from 16 residues. CDR1 is SGHVS and CDR2 is FQNEAQ in the germline V gene. This CDR3 is CASSLRAQVVNTEAFF. CDR3 sequence (DNA): TGTGCCAGCAGCTTACGGGCACAGGTGGTGAACACTGAAGCTTTCTTT.

This clone showed up just a few times. The chain couples TRBV6-1 to TRBJ2-2, with D hard to call. The CDR3 covers 15 residues. Germline values: CDR1 MNHNS, CDR2 SASEGT. Between the trimmed V and J ends, which lost 8 bases and 11 bases, there was a span of 24 bases. CDR3 nucleotide sequence: TGTGCCAGCTACCTTAAAGCGCGGAACAACGGAGAGCTGTTTTTT. Protein sequence: CASYLKARNNGELFF.

A remark on this clone: A read error may produce the germline difference seen at one junction end. The rearrangement uses TRBV6-4 and TRBJ2-3; maybe TRBD1 (6 bases). Germline V gives CDR1 MRHNA, CDR2 SNTAGT. This CDR3 has 15 amino acids. The DNA of the CDR3 is TGTGCCAGCAGTGACTCTGGTGGGGGCACAGATAGGCAGTATTTT. Encoded protein: CASSDSGGGTDRQYF.

This clone was seen ten or more times. V is TRBV24-1 and J is TRBJ2-2; 7 bases agree with TRBD1. Germline CDR1 is KGHDR and CDR2 is SFDVKD. With V trimmed by 11 bases and J by 3 bases, 5 bases remained unmatched. This CDR3 comprises 13 residues. The CDR3 spells CAIDQGDTGELFF. In DNA form, the CDR3 reads TGTGCCATCGACCAGGGGGACACCGGGGAGCTGTTTTTT.

This clone was seen repeatedly, ten times or more. The V call is TRBV20-1, the J call TRBJ2-1; tentatively, D is TRBD1 (6 bases). The germline V gene has CDR1 DFQATT and CDR2 SNEGSKA (reference sequence). The CDR3 length is 15 residues. The V end lost 4 bases, the J end lost 6 bases, and 19 bases lay between the germline ends. The CDR3 nucleotides read TGCAGTGCTACGACGGAGCAGGGGATACCCAATGAGCAGTTCTTC. Translated: CSATTEQGIPNEQFF.